Sequencing of this T cell receptor beta chain was carried out in a study of blood T cell repertoires in COVID-19. Original analysis: Using reference gene primer amplification, nucleated cell counts were estimated. The table came from immunoSEQ multiplex PCR; TCRdb's copy has only in-frame clones and leaves some out. Clonal size and the V and J genes are those of that table, whereas D and trimming came from the DNA. The sample lists 310,000 or so clones; over 75% were seen once. Specimen: peripheral blood. The sequence was collected from a woman aged 45 to 65 with active or convalescent COVID-19.

The chain's CDR3 is CASSRGPANEQFF. The DNA of the CDR3 is TGTGCCAGCAGCCGAGGGCCTGCCAATGAGCAGTTCTTC. This chain joins TRBV6-5 and TRBJ2-1, with D perhaps TRBD2 (5 bases). CDR3 length: 13 residues. Germline CDR1 is MNHEY and CDR2 is SVGAGI. Trimming left V 6 bases short and J 6 bases short, with 12 bases between.